This entry features one T cell receptor (beta chain) sequence. The CDR3 runs to 15 residues. Germline V CDR1 and CDR2: MGHRA, YSYEKL. Trimming at V came to 1 base and at J to 4 bases, leaving 1 base not matched to a gene. Assay: immunoSEQ multiplex PCR; the TCRdb copy retains only in-frame clones and omits some. Of approximately 100,000 clones listed, roughly 85% are singletons. These data originate in a study of blood T cell repertoires in COVID-19. The sequencing sample was made of peripheral blood. The TCR sequence derives from a man aged 50-59 years in a cohort sampled during active COVID-19. V and J are TRBV4-1 and TRBJ2-3; 11 bases line up with TRBD1. CDR3 residues: CASSQVGQGADTQYF. In DNA, the CDR3 is TGCGCCAGCAGCCAAGTGGGACAGGGGGCAGATACGCAGTATTTT.